The 17 T cell receptor beta chains listed next were all sequenced from one sample in a study of cytomegalovirus exposure and HLA in healthy donors. Primers included in the PCR were 60 Vbeta and 13 Jbeta primers. Sequencing used immunoSEQ multiplex PCR; TCRdb keeps in-frame clones, though not all of them. The table records about 99,000 clones, about 80% of them present only once. The material sequenced was PBMCs. Every receptor here comes from a woman between 35 and 50 years old in good health and CMV-seronegative.

The genes are TRBV14 and TRBJ1-1; D remains ambiguous. V dropped 1 base and J dropped 2 bases, with 5 bases sitting between them. Germline V lookup: CDR1 SGHDN, CDR2 FVKESK. This CDR3 has 13 residues. In DNA form, the CDR3 reads TGTGCCAGCAGCCAAGTGAGAAACACTGAAGCTTTCTTT. Amino acids: CASSQVRNTEAFF.

This chain links TRBV5-6 with TRBJ1-1; tentatively, D is TRBD1 (6 bases). V gave up 4 bases and J gave up 7 bases, with 20 bases separating them. The CDR3 length is 15 residues. Germline V CDR1 and CDR2: SGHDT, YYEEEE. The CDR3, as DNA: TGTGCCAGCAGCGGGGGCGGGGGGGGGAATATTGAAGCTTTCTTT. Amino acid sequence: CASSGGGGGNIEAFF.

This chain uses TRBV6-5 with TRBJ1-1; possible D gene TRBD1, 6 bases. Trimming took off 5 bases at V and 2 bases at J, with 15 bases between the two ends. CDR1 is MNHEY, CDR2 SVGAGI, per germline. This CDR3 has 15 residues. The CDR3 DNA is TGTGCCAGCAGTCGCAACCAGGGGATCAACACTGAAGCTTTCTTT. It codes for CASSRNQGINTEAFF.

Here the CDR3 DNA reads TGTGCCAGCACGCAAACGGGACTCCCGGGGAAGACCCAGTACTTC. This gives the protein CASTQTGLPGKTQYF. The chain couples TRBV27 to TRBJ2-5; possible D gene TRBD2, 6 bases. The CDR3 sequence is 15 residues long. V lost 7 bases and J lost 6, with 21 bases in between. CDR1 MNHEY and CDR2 SMNVEV come from the germline V gene (reference sequence).

The J gene is TRBJ1-2, the V gene TRBV25-1; D not certain. Per the germline V gene, CDR1 is MGHDK and CDR2 is SYGVNS. The length of the CDR3 is 15 residues. V lost 1 base to trimming and J lost 0 bases, with 9 bases between them. CDR3 nucleotide sequence: TGTGCCAGCAGTGAATTAGGCACAGCTAACTATGGCTACACCTTC. This codes for CASSELGTANYGYTF.

A single count supports this clone. The chain carries TRBV5-1 and TRBJ2-1; D is undetermined. In germline, CDR1 is SGHRS, CDR2 YFSETQ. The CDR3 is made up of 15 amino acids. Trimming shortened V by 0 bases and J by 3 bases, and 10 bases separated the two germline ends. The CDR3 loop is CASSLGQVIYNEQFF. The CDR3 DNA reads TGCGCCAGCAGCTTGGGCCAGGTCATCTACAATGAGCAGTTCTTC.

In DNA, the CDR3 is TGTGCCAGCATCGACAAGGCTGATACGCAGTATTTT. It codes for CASIDKADTQYF. J is TRBJ2-3 and V is TRBV27, with no clear D. Germline-derived CDR1 and CDR2 are MNHEY and SMNVEV (reference sequence). Trimming stripped 7 bases from V and 6 bases from J, with 11 bases between. CDR3 length: 12 amino acids.

This chain joins TRBV9 and TRBJ2-2; 9 nucleotides agree with TRBD1. Germline V CDR1 and CDR2: SGDLS, YYNGEE. Trimming at V came to 4 bases and at J to 5 bases, leaving 3 bases not matched to a gene. This CDR3 spans 14 amino acids. This CDR3 reads CASSFDRGTGELFF. CDR3 in DNA: TGTGCCAGCAGCTTCGACAGGGGGACCGGGGAGCTGTTTTTT.

V is TRBV7-9 and J is TRBJ2-1; 10 positions match TRBD2. CDR3 size: 13 residues. V shed 5 bases and J 9 bases; nucleotides not matched to a gene: 4. In germline, CDR1 is SEHNR, CDR2 FQNEAQ (reference sequence). DNA of the CDR3: TGTGCCAGCAGCGGGCTAGCGGGGGTTGAGCAGTTCTTC. Translating gives CASSGLAGVEQFF.

J is TRBJ1-2 and V is TRBV4-3, with TRBD1 identical over 9 bases. V was clipped by 3 bases and J by 8 bases; unmatched bases: 13. Germline V lookup: CDR1 LGHNA, CDR2 YSLEER. The CDR3 is 16 amino acids. For the CDR3, the DNA is TGCGCCAGCAGCCAGACGGACAGGGGTTTTCTTTTCGGCTACACCTTC. Translated: CASSQTDRGFLFGYTF.

This CDR3 is CASSLAEGNYGYTF. The CDR3 DNA is TGTGCCAGCAGCTTAGCGGAGGGAAACTATGGCTACACCTTC. The chain recombines TRBV11-2 with TRBJ1-2; D is undetermined. Germline V gene data show CDR1 as SGHAT and CDR2 as FQNNGV. The V gene lost 1 base and the J gene lost 2 bases, with 8 bases spanning the gap. The length of the CDR3 is 14 residues.

The rearrangement uses TRBV25-1 and TRBJ2-3; D unresolved. Germline V gives CDR1 MGHDK, CDR2 SYGVNS. This CDR3 has 14 residues. Trimming cost V 3 bases and J 1 base, with 8 bases left between them. The CDR3 here is CASSESQGTDTQYF. Written as DNA, the CDR3 is TGTGCCAGCAGTGAGAGCCAGGGCACAGATACGCAGTATTTT.

This clone was counted a few times. The chain couples TRBV6-5 to TRBJ2-5; TRBD1 agrees at 7 bases. Germline-derived CDR1 and CDR2 are MNHEY and SVGAGI. The trim removed 2 bases at V and 3 bases at J, leaving 9 bases unmatched. The CDR3 consists of 16 residues. CDR3 nucleotides: TGTGCCAGCAGTTACCCTAACAGGGGTCGGAAAGAGACCCAGTACTTC. Its translation is CASSYPNRGRKETQYF.

The rearrangement links TRBV27 to TRBJ2-7; 9 bases are a match to TRBD1. CDR3 length equals 14 residues. Germline CDR1 and CDR2: MNHEY and SMNVEV (reference sequence). Trimming removed 6 bases from V and 4 bases from J; junction bases left unmatched: 7. In DNA form, the CDR3 reads TGTGCCAGCAGCGACAGGGGGATTGCTTACGAGCAGTACTTC. Its translation is CASSDRGIAYEQYF.

V gene TRBV5-1 combines with J gene TRBJ1-2; TRBD1 aligns across 11 bases. This CDR3 contains 20 residues. J gave up 3 bases and V 1 base, and 17 bases lay outside the gene matches. Germline V gene lookup returns CDR1 SGHRS and CDR2 YFSETQ. In nucleotides, the CDR3 is TGCGCCAGCAGCTTGTTGGGACAGGGGGTGGTTCCATGGGGCCACTATGGCTACACCTTC. Its translation is CASSLLGQGVVPWGHYGYTF.

This rearrangement joins TRBV6-5 to TRBJ2-5; unclear D gene. The CDR3 contains 13 residues. The germline V and J ends were trimmed by 4 bases and 14 bases, with 20 bases remaining between them. Per the germline V gene, CDR1 is MNHEY and CDR2 is SVGAGI. The CDR3, as DNA: TGTGCCAGCAGTTTTGGGCAGAGTACCTCGTGTTACTTC. This codes for CASSFGQSTSCYF.

This sequence joins TRBV7-2 and TRBJ2-1; TRBD2 aligns across 13 bases. There are 16 residues in the CDR3. The germline V gene encodes CDR1 SGHTA and CDR2 FQGNSA. V gave up 1 base and J gave up 6 bases; unmatched junction bases: 3. This CDR3 reads CASSLGGLAGLNEQFF. The CDR3 DNA follows: TGTGCCAGCAGCTTAGGGGGACTAGCGGGGCTCAATGAGCAGTTCTTC.